Listed below are T cell receptor beta chains from one sample, sequenced in a study of CD8+CD57+ T cells in acquired aplastic anemia. Each CDR3 protein gets one entry after TCRdb re-called the reads with MiXCR. The top ten clones hold 45% to 55% of a sample with around 180,000 distinct CDR3 sequences, about 64% of them seen once. The sample taken for sequencing was sorted CD4+, CD8+, or CD8+CD57+ T cells (not recorded which) from PBMCs. The receptors were sampled from a human donor in good health. Both conserved end residues are part of each CDR3. D genes are given only for firm matches. Some rows have no size entry. The others give once, few or many, or a class for an expanded clone.

D gene,clone size,J gene,V gene,CDR3 protein,CDR3 DNA
NA,NA,TRBJ2-2,TRBV7-2,CASSLLHREVVTGELFF,TGTGCCAGCAGCTTATTGCACAGGGAAGTTGTCACCGGGGAGCTGTTTTTT
NA,NA,TRBJ2-1,TRBV10-3,CAISETTDNEQFF,TGTGCCATCAGTGAGACGACCGACAATGAGCAGTTCTTC
TRBD2,NA,TRBJ2-3,TRBV5-1,CASSLLAGGFTDTRYF,TGCGCCAGCAGCTTATTAGCGGGGGGTTTCACAGATACGCGGTATTTT
TRBD1,NA,TRBJ1-1,TRBV5-1,CASSSQGAAEAFF,TGCGCCAGCAGCTCCCAGGGGGCGGCTGAAGCTTTCTTT
TRBD2,many,TRBJ2-5,TRBV2,CASTLPGREETQYF,TGTGCCAGCACCCTCCCGGGGAGGGAAGAGACCCAGTACTTC
NA,many,TRBJ2-3,TRBV7-2,CASSSDPSTDTQYF,TGTGCCAGCAGCTCTGACCCCAGCACAGATACGCAGTATTTT
NA,NA,TRBJ2-5,TRBV19,CASSTGHGYNDQYF,TGTGCCAGTAGCACAGGACACGGTTACAATGACCAGTACTTC
TRBD2,many,TRBJ2-5,TRBV19,CASSIFSGETQYF,TGTGCCAGTAGTATTTTTAGCGGGGAGACCCAGTACTTC
NA,NA,TRBJ2-7,TRBV5-4,CASSFDSTWPHEQYF,TGTGCCAGCAGTTTCGACTCCACTTGGCCCCACGAGCAGTACTTC
NA,NA,TRBJ1-3,TRBV12-3/TRBV12-4,CASSHRWSGNTIYF,TGTGCCAGCAGTCACCGATGGAGTGGAAACACCATATATTTT
NA,NA,TRBJ1-1,TRBV19,CASSIRRTNTEAFF,TGTGCCAGTAGTATAAGACGTACCAACACTGAAGCTTTCTTT
NA,NA,TRBJ2-1,TRBV2,CASSGTSYNEQFF,TGTGCCAGCAGTGGGACCTCCTACAATGAGCAGTTCTTC
NA,NA,TRBJ2-1,TRBV7-4,CASSQPNYNEQFF,TGTGCCAGCAGCCAGCCGAACTACAATGAGCAGTTCTTC
TRBD2,NA,TRBJ2-7,TRBV19,CASSWGGSYEQYF,TGTGCCAGTAGTTGGGGGGGGTCCTACGAGCAGTACTTC
NA,few,TRBJ2-3,TRBV18,CASSPPGDGDTQYF,TGTGCCAGCTCACCACCGGGGGACGGAGATACGCAGTATTTT
TRBD1,NA,TRBJ2-7,TRBV20-1,CSARAPGQFYEQYF,TGCAGTGCTAGGGCTCCGGGACAGTTCTACGAGCAGTACTTC
TRBD1,NA,TRBJ1-2,TRBV20-1,CSAGTGVDYGYTF,TGCAGTGCGGGAACAGGGGTTGACTATGGCTACACCTTC
NA,many,TRBJ1-1,TRBV4-1,CASSQGDRGITEAFF,TGCGCCAGCAGCCAAGGGGACCGAGGGATCACTGAAGCTTTCTTT
NA,NA,TRBJ2-6,TRBV7-2,CASSLVGPNSGANVLTF,TGTGCCAGCAGCTTAGTGGGGCCTAACTCTGGGGCCAACGTCCTGACTTTC
TRBD1,once,TRBJ1-4,TRBV5-1,CASSTGDRGTNEKLFF,TGCGCCAGCAGCACGGGCGACAGGGGAACTAATGAAAAACTGTTTTTT
TRBD2,NA,TRBJ2-3,TRBV6-4,CAISESLAGADTQYF,TGTGCCATCAGTGAGTCCCTAGCGGGAGCCGATACGCAGTATTTT
NA,NA,TRBJ2-5,TRBV15,CATSRTHRVETQYF,TGTGCCACCAGCAGAACCCATAGGGTTGAGACCCAGTACTTC
NA,NA,TRBJ1-2,TRBV2,CASSAGQQANYGYTF,TGTGCCAGCAGTGCTGGACAGCAGGCTAACTATGGCTACACCTTC
TRBD1,NA,TRBJ2-6,TRBV7-2,CASSKTGAGANVLTF,TGTGCCAGCAGCAAAACAGGGGCTGGGGCCAACGTCCTGACTTTC
NA,NA,TRBJ2-7,TRBV25-1,CASSWGDATSYEQYF,TGTGCCAGTAGCTGGGGGGACGCAACCTCCTACGAGCAGTACTTC
TRBD2,NA,TRBJ2-3,TRBV19,CASSIDLSSGDSTDTQYF,TGTGCCAGTAGTATAGATCTTTCTAGCGGGGATAGCACAGATACGCAGTATTTT
NA,few,TRBJ1-3,TRBV7-9,CASSLTVDTIYF,TGTGCCAGCAGCCTCACGGTCGACACCATATATTTT
TRBD2,few,TRBJ2-7,TRBV4-1,CASSQAGLASEQYF,TGCGCCAGCAGCCAAGCGGGACTAGCAAGCGAACAGTACTTC
TRBD1,NA,TRBJ2-5,TRBV24-1,CATSDSATGGLETQYF,TGTGCCACCAGTGATTCGGCGACAGGGGGTCTGGAGACCCAGTACTTC
NA,few,TRBJ1-1,TRBV2,CASSGPEGWTEAFF,TGTGCCAGCAGTGGACCCGAGGGTTGGACTGAAGCTTTCTTT
TRBD1,NA,TRBJ2-2,TRBV7-9,CASSPRQGQTGELFF,TGTGCCAGCAGCCCCAGACAGGGGCAGACCGGGGAGCTGTTTTTT
TRBD1,NA,TRBJ1-2,TRBV11-2,CASSPEDRGYYGYTF,TGTGCCAGCAGCCCCGAGGACAGGGGGTATTATGGCTACACCTTC
NA,many,TRBJ1-1,TRBV10-3,CAISEEGHNEAFF,TGTGCCATCAGTGAGGAGGGACATAATGAAGCTTTCTTT
NA,many,TRBJ2-7,TRBV5-8,CASKILGGSGNEQYF,TGTGCCAGCAAGATTCTAGGGGGCAGCGGGAACGAGCAGTACTTC
NA,NA,TRBJ2-7,TRBV7-6,CASSLADSLDREQYF,TGTGCCAGCAGCTTAGCGGACAGCCTTGACCGGGAGCAGTACTTC
TRBD2,many,TRBJ2-7,TRBV27,CASRRTSGYEQYF,TGTGCCAGCAGGCGGACTAGCGGTTACGAGCAGTACTTC
NA,many,TRBJ1-6,TRBV4-1,CASSQGPSSLTPLHF,TGCGCCAGCAGCCAAGGCCCCTCCTCATTGACACCCCTCCACTTT
NA,NA,TRBJ1-6,TRBV7-8,CASSLALQGLDSPLHF,TGTGCCAGCAGCTTAGCATTACAGGGTCTTGATTCACCCCTCCACTTT
NA,NA,TRBJ2-2,TRBV7-2,CASSLMASAGELFF,TGTGCCAGCAGCTTGATGGCCTCGGCCGGGGAGCTGTTTTTT
TRBD2,few,TRBJ2-7,TRBV2,CASSLAGAAYEQYF,TGTGCCAGCAGTCTAGCGGGAGCCGCCTACGAGCAGTACTTC
TRBD2,many,TRBJ2-7,TRBV5-5,CASSLRASGVLYEQYF,TGTGCCAGCAGCTTGAGGGCTAGCGGGGTACTCTACGAGCAGTACTTC
NA,few,TRBJ2-3,TRBV6-1,CASSEARGTDTQYF,TGTGCCAGCAGTGAAGCTCGCGGCACGGATACGCAGTATTTT
TRBD1,NA,TRBJ1-2,TRBV9,CASSVRGQDSWGYTF,TGTGCCAGCAGCGTAAGGGGACAGGATTCGTGGGGCTACACCTTC
NA,NA,TRBJ2-7,TRBV19,CASSRTESYEQYF,TGTGCCAGTAGTCGGACCGAATCCTACGAGCAGTACTTC
NA,NA,TRBJ2-7,TRBV7-8,CASSLDGQGREQYF,TGTGCCAGCAGCTTAGACGGGCAGGGGCGCGAGCAGTACTTC
NA,NA,TRBJ2-2,TRBV4-2,CASSHLETGGRRELFF,TGTGCCAGCAGCCACCTCGAGACAGGTGGACGGCGGGAGCTGTTTTTT
TRBD2,NA,TRBJ2-2,TRBV7-9,CVSRTGHPRPAGAGELFF,TGTGTCAGCAGGACCGGACACCCAAGACCAGCGGGAGCCGGGGAGCTGTTTTTT
TRBD2,few,TRBJ2-7,TRBV9,CASSGTSGSYEQYF,TGTGCCAGCAGTGGGACTAGCGGGAGCTACGAGCAGTACTTC
NA,once,TRBJ2-2,TRBV7-2,CASSLGLNQRAGELFF,TGTGCCAGCAGCTTAGGACTCAACCAAAGGGCCGGGGAGCTGTTTTTT
TRBD2,NA,TRBJ2-3,TRBV20-1,CSATQAGGITDTQYF,TGCAGTGCTACGCAAGCGGGGGGAATCACAGATACGCAGTATTTT
TRBD2,NA,TRBJ2-1,TRBV5-5,CASSSTRLANNEQFF,TGTGCCAGCAGCTCCACCAGACTAGCGAACAATGAGCAGTTCTTC
NA,NA,TRBJ2-7,TRBV7-2,CALSEQYF,TGTGCCTTGTCCGAGCAGTACTTC
NA,many,TRBJ2-1,TRBV7-9,CASSSGLLNEQFF,TGTGCCAGCAGCTCGGGACTCCTCAATGAGCAGTTCTTC
NA,NA,TRBJ2-7,TRBV30,CAWRSNLLGEQYF,TGTGCCTGGAGGAGTAACCTACTCGGCGAGCAGTACTTC
NA,NA,TRBJ2-1,TRBV24-1,CATSPRDNEQFF,TGTGCCACCAGTCCCAGGGACAATGAGCAGTTCTTC